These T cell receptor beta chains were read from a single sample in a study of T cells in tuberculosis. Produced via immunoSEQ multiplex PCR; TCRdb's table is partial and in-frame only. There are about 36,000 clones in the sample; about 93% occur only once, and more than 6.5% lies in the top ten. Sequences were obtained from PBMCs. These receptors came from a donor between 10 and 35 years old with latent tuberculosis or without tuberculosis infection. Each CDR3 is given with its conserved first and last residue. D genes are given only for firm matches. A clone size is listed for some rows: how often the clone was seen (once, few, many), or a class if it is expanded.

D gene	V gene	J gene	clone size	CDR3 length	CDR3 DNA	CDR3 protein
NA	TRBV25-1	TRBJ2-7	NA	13	TGTGCCAGCGCCGGGGGATATTCCTACGAGCAGTACTTC	CASAGGYSYEQYF
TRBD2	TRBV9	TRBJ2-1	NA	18	TGTGCCAGCAGCGTTGGTTTCTCGACGGGGGGGACCTACAATGAGCAGTTCTTC	CASSVGFSTGGTYNEQFF
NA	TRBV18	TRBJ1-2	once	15	TGTGCCAGCTCGGGTACGACAGCTGATAACTATGGCTACACCTTC	CASSGTTADNYGYTF
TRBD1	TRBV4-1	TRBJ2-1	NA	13	TGCGCCAGCAGCCATCCAGGGGGCGATGAGCAGTTCTTC	CASSHPGGDEQFF
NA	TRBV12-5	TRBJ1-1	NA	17	TGTGCTAGTGGTCAACAAAATATGGGCAGAGAAATCACTGAAGCTTTCTTT	CASGQQNMGREITEAFF
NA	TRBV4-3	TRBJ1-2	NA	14	TGCGCCAGCAGCCAAGAAAGGGTCCAGGGAGGCTACACCTTC	CASSQERVQGGYTF
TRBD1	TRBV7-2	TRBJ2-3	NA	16	TGTGCCAGCAGCGAGAGGACAGGGGGTTTTCCGGATACGCAGTATTTT	CASSERTGGFPDTQYF
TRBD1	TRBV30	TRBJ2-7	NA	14	TGTGCCTGGAGTGCCGACAGGGGTTCTTACGAGCAGTACTTC	CAWSADRGSYEQYF
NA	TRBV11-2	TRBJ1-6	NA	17	TGTGCCAGCAGGCAACCAGGGAAAGGGGTTTATAATTCACCCCTCCACTTT	CASRQPGKGVYNSPLHF
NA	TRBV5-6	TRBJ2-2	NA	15	TGTGCCAGCAGCTTGGAGACAGTTTACACCGGGGAGCTGTTTTTT	CASSLETVYTGELFF
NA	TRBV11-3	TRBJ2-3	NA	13	TGTGCCAGCAGCTTAGCAGGGATAGATACGCAGTATTTT	CASSLAGIDTQYF
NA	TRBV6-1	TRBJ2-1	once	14	TGTGCCAGCAGTGAAAGGGCAGGTACGGGAGAGCAGTTCTTC	CASSERAGTGEQFF
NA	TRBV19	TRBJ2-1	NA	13	TGTGCCAGTAGTCCTAGCTGGGGTGATGAGCAGTTCTTC	CASSPSWGDEQFF
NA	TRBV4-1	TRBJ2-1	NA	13	TGCGCCAGCAGCCAAGCTCTATTCAATGAGCAGTTCTTC	CASSQALFNEQFF
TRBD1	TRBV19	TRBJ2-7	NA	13	TGTGCCAGTAGTATAAAGGGGGCTGGCGAGCAGTACTTC	CASSIKGAGEQYF
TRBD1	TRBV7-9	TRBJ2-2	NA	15	TGTGCCAGCAGCTCTGGGACAGGGGGCCACGGGGAGCTGTTTTTT	CASSSGTGGHGELFF
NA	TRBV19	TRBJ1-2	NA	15	TGTGCCAGTAGTATAGGTGGGGGGTCCGGCTATGGCTACACCTTC	CASSIGGGSGYGYTF
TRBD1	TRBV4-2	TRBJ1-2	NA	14	TGTGCCAGCAGCCAAGATACAGGGGCGGGGGGCTACACCTTC	CASSQDTGAGGYTF
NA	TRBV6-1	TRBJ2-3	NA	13	TGTGCCAGCAGTGACTTAGCAGACCATACGCAGTATTTT	CASSDLADHTQYF
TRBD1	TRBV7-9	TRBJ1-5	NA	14	TGTGCCAGCAGCGAACAGGGGATTAATCAGCCCCAGCATTTT	CASSEQGINQPQHF
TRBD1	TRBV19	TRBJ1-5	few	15	TGTGCCAGTAGTCAAGGGACAGTTCGTCCTCAGCCCCAGCATTTT	CASSQGTVRPQPQHF
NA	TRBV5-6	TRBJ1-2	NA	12	TGTGCCAGCAGCGCCTACAGGGTCGGCTACACCTTC	CASSAYRVGYTF
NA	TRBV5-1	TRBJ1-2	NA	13	TGCGCCAGCAGCTCTACAGCGGGCGGTGGCTACACCTTC	CASSSTAGGGYTF
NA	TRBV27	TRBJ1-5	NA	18	TGTGCCAGCAGTGGGGGAAGAGCGACAGGCTATAGCAATCAGCCCCAGCATTTT	CASSGGRATGYSNQPQHF
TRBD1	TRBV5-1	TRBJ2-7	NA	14	TGCGCCAGCAGCTTGGGACAGGGGAGTTACGAGCAGTACTTC	CASSLGQGSYEQYF
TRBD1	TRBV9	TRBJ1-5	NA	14	TGTGCCAGCAGCGCCAGGACAGGGGATCAGCCCCAGCATTTT	CASSARTGDQPQHF
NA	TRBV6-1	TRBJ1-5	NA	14	TGTGCCAGCAGTGATCGCCAGGGAAATCAGCCCCAGCATTTT	CASSDRQGNQPQHF
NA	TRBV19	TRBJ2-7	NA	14	TGTGCCAGTAGTAGCCAGGGCTTACCCTACGAGCAGTACTTC	CASSSQGLPYEQYF
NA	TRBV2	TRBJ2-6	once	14	TGTGCCAGCAGTGACGGGGCTGGGGCCAACGTCCTGACTTTC	CASSDGAGANVLTF
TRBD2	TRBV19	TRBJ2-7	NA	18	TGTGCCAGTAGTATGTTTGGAGCGGGGGAGGATATCCGAAACGAGCAGTACTTC	CASSMFGAGEDIRNEQYF
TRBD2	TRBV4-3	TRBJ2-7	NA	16	TGCGCCAGCAGCCAAGAATGGACTAGCGGCTGGCTCGAGCAGTACTTC	CASSQEWTSGWLEQYF
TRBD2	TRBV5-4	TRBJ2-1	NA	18	TGTGCCAGCAGCTCGGGACTAGCGGGGGGGGCCACCTACAATGAGCAGTTCTTC	CASSSGLAGGATYNEQFF
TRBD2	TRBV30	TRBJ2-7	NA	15	TGTGCCTGGAGGTTGAGAGTTGCGGGGGACCACGAGCAGTACTTC	CAWRLRVAGDHEQYF
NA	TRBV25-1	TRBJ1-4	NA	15	TGTGCCAGCAGTGAATTTGACGAGGTTAAGGAAAAACTGTTTTTT	CASSEFDEVKEKLFF
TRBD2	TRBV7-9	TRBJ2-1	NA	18	TGTGCCAGCAGCTTAGAACTAGCGGGGGGGCCTTTGAGCAATGAGCAGTTCTTC	CASSLELAGGPLSNEQFF
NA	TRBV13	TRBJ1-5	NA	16	TGTGCCAGCAGCCTCCGAGGAGGAAGCAGCAATCAGCCCCAGCATTTT	CASSLRGGSSNQPQHF
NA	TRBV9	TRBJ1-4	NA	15	TGTGCCGGCAGCTCCGAACAGGGACCCCCTGAAAAACTGTTTTTT	CAGSSEQGPPEKLFF
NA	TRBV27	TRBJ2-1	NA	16	TGTGCCAGCAGTTCTCTGGGGGGGGGCCTCTACAATGAGCAGTTCTTC	CASSSLGGGLYNEQFF
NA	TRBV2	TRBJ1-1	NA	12	TGTGCCAGCAATGTGGGCCCCACTGAAGCTTTCTTT	CASNVGPTEAFF
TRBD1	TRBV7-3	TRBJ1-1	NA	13	TGTGCCAGCAGCCTGACAGGGCGTACTGAAGCTTTCTTT	CASSLTGRTEAFF
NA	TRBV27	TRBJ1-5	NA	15	TGTGCCAGCAGTTTATCGACCGGAGGCAATCAGCCCCAGCATTTT	CASSLSTGGNQPQHF
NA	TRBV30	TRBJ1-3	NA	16	TGTGCCGCACATATTGCCTGGACAGTCCATGGAAACACCATATATTTT	CAAHIAWTVHGNTIYF
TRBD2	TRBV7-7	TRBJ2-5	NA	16	TGTGCCAGCAGCTTAACGAGCGCGGCGGGGGAAGAGACCCAGTACTTC	CASSLTSAAGEETQYF
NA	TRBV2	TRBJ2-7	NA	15	TGTGCCAGCAGGGAGCTAGCCACGAGTCTCTACGAGCAGTACTTC	CASRELATSLYEQYF
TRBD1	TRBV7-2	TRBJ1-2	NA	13	TGTGCCAGCAGCTTACGGCAGGGGGGTGGCTACACCTTC	CASSLRQGGGYTF
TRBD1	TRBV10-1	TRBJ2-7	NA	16	TGCGCCAGCAGAGCTCGGGACAGGGGGCGCAATGGCGAGCAGTACTTC	CASRARDRGRNGEQYF
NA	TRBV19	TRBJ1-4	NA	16	TGTGCCAGTAGTATGCCAGGGATCATACCCGACGAAAAACTGTTTTTT	CASSMPGIIPDEKLFF
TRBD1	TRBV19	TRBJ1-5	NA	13	TGTGCCACTAAATTCACAGGGGACCAGCCCCAGCATTTT	CATKFTGDQPQHF
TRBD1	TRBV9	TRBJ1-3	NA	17	TGTGCCAGCAGTTATAGTTCCGGGACAGTCTTTGGAAACACCATATATTTT	CASSYSSGTVFGNTIYF
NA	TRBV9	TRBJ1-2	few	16	TGTGCCAGCAGCGTAGATCCACAGGGAGATAACTATGGCTACACCTTC	CASSVDPQGDNYGYTF
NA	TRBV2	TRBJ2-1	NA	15	TGTGCCAGCAGTGAAATCCGCGTCTCCTACAATGAGCAGTTCTTC	CASSEIRVSYNEQFF